This entry lists 5 T cell receptor beta chains sequenced from one sample in a study of cytomegalovirus exposure and HLA in healthy donors. The PCR made use of 60 Vbeta and 13 Jbeta primers. TCRdb's table, derived via immunoSEQ multiplex PCR, lists solely in-frame clones and lacks some. The sample holds about 200,000 clones, 79% seen once. The specimen sequenced was PBMCs. Source of these receptors: a man between 45 and 60 years old in good health and CMV-seronegative.

The CDR3 sequence is CSVEAGRNEQYF. DNA of the CDR3: TGCAGCGTTGAAGCAGGTAGGAACGAGCAGTACTTC. This chain joins TRBV29-1 and TRBJ2-7; D not resolved. Germline V gene lookup returns CDR1 SQVTM and CDR2 ANQGSEA. This CDR3 has 12 residues. Trimming removed 1 base at V and 5 bases at J, with 9 bases between.

The chain recombines TRBV9 with TRBJ2-1; TRBD2 agrees at 11 bases. There are 16 residues in the CDR3. With 3 bases clipped from V and 2 bases from J, the junction kept 4 bases outside the gene matches. Germline V gene sequence: CDR1 SGDLS, CDR2 YYNGEE. CDR3 nucleotides: TGTGCCAGCAGCGCCCGACTAGCGGGGCCCTACAATGAGCAGTTCTTC. This gives the protein CASSARLAGPYNEQFF.

V is TRBV7-9 and J is TRBJ2-1, with 7 nucleotides matching TRBD1. Germline trimming cut 6 bases from V and 9 bases from J; bases unmatched to any gene: 11. The CDR3 is 14 residues long. Per the germline V gene, CDR1 is SEHNR and CDR2 is FQNEAQ (reference sequence). CDR3 sequence (DNA): TGTGCCAGCAGACAACAGGGGCGAGGGGGTGAGCAGTTCTTC. Its protein is CASRQQGRGGEQFF.

CDR3 sequence (DNA): TGTGCCAGCAGTCTTAGACAGGGGAGATACGAGCAGTACTTC. Translation: CASSLRQGRYEQYF. This chain joins TRBV28 and TRBJ2-7; TRBD1 matches 8 bases. V shed 5 bases and J 4 bases; nucleotides not matched to a gene: 7. The CDR3 runs to 14 residues. Germline CDR1 reads MDHEN; CDR2 reads SYDVKM.

The chain employs TRBV7-9 and TRBJ2-1; tentative D call: TRBD1 (5 bases). The CDR3 is 14 amino acids. The germline V gene has CDR1 SEHNR and CDR2 FQNEAQ (reference sequence). V was pared by 7 bases and J by 8 bases, with 18 bases between. DNA for the CDR3: TGTGCCAGCATGGGCTGGGGCATATGGGATGAGCAGTTCTTC. Translating it yields CASMGWGIWDEQFF.